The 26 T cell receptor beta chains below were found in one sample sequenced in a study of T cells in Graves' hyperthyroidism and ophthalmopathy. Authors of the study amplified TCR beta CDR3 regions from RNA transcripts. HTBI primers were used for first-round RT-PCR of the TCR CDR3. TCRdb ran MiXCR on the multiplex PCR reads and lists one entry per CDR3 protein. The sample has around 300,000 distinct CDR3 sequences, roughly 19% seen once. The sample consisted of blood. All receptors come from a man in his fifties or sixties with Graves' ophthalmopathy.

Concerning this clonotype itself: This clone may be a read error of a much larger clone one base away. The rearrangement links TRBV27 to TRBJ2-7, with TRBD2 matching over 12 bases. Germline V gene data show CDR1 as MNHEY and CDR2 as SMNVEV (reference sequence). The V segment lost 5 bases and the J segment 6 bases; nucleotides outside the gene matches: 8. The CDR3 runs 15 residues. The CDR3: CASSPLAGGPCEQYF. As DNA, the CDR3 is TGTGCCAGCAGTCCCCTAGCGGGAGGGCCGTGCGAGCAGTACTTC.

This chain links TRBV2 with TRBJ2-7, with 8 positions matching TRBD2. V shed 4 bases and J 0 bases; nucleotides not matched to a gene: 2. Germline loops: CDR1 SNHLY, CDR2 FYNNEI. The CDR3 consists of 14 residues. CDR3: CASSGLAYSYEQYF. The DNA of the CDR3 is TGTGCCAGCAGTGGACTAGCGTACTCCTACGAGCAGTACTTC.

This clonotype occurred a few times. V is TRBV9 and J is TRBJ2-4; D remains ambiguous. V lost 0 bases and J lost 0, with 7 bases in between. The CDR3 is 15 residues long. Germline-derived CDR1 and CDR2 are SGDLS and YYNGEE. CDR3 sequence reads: CASSVAPTAKNIQYF. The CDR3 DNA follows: TGTGCCAGCAGCGTAGCTCCTACAGCCAAAAACATTCAGTACTTC.

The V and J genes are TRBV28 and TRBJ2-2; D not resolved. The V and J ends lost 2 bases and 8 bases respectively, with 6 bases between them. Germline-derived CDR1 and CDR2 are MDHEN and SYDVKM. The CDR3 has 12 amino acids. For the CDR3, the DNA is TGTGCCAGCAGTTTAAGAACGGGGGAGCTGTTTTTT. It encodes CASSLRTGELFF.

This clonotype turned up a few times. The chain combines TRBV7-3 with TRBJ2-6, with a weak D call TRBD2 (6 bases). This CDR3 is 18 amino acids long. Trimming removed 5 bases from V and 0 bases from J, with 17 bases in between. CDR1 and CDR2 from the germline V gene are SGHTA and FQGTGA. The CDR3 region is CASSPSGGVYSGANVLTF. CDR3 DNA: TGTGCCAGCAGCCCATCCGGGGGTGTTTACTCTGGGGCCAACGTCCTGACTTTC.

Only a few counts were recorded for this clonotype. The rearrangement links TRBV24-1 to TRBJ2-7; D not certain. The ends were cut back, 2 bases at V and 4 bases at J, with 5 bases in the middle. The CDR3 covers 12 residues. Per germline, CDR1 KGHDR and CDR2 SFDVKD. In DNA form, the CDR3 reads TGTGCCACCAGTGATTCGTCTTACGAGCAGTACTTC. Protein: CATSDSSYEQYF.

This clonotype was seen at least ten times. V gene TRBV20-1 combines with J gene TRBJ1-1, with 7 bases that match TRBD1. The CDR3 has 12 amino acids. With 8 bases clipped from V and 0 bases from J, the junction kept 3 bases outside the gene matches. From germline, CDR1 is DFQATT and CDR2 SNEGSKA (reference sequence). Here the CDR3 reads CSSGQMNTEAFF. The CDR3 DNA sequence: TGCAGTTCGGGACAGATGAACACTGAAGCTTTCTTT.

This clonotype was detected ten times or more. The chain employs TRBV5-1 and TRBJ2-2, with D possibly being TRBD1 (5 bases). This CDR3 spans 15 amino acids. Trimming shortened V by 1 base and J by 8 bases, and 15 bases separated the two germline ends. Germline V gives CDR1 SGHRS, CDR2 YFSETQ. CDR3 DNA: TGCGCCAGCAGCTTGTGGGGCAGTGTCACGGGGGAGCTGTTTTTT. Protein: CASSLWGSVTGELFF.

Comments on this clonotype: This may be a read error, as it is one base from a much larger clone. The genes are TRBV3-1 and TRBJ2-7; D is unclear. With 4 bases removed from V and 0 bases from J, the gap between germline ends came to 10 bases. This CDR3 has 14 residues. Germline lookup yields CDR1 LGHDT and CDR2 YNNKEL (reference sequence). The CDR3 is CASSPPDSSYEQYF. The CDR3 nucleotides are TGTGCCAGCAGCCCCCCAGATAGCTCCTACGAGCAGTACTTC.

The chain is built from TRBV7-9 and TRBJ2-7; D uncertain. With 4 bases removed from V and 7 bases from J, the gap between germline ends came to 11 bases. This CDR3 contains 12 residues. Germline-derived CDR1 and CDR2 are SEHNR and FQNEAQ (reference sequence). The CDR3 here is CASSSAGFEQYF. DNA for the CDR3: TGTGCCAGCAGCTCAGCCGGGTTTGAGCAGTACTTC.

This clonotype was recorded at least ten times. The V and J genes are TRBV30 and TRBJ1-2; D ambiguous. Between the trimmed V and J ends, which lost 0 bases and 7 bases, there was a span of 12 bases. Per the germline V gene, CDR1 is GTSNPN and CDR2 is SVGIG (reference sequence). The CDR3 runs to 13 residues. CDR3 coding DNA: TGTGCCTGGAGTGTCAATCATGGACGTGGCTACACCTTC. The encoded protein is CAWSVNHGRGYTF.

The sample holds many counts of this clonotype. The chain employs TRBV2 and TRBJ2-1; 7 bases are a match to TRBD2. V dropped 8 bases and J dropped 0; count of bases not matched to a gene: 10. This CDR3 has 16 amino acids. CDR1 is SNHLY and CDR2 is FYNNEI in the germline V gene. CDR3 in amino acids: CASVSAGVSSYNEQFF. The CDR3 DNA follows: TGTGCCAGCGTGTCCGCGGGGGTCAGCTCCTACAATGAGCAGTTCTTC.

This CDR3 reads CASRRRDSLGEKLFF. The CDR3 DNA reads as TGTGCCAGCAGACGAAGGGACTCCCTGGGGGAAAAACTGTTTTTT. V gene TRBV12-3 or TRBV12-4 combines with J gene TRBJ1-4; D might be TRBD1 (5 bases). The CDR3 spans 15 residues. V lost 6 bases, J lost 8 bases, and 19 bases lay in between.

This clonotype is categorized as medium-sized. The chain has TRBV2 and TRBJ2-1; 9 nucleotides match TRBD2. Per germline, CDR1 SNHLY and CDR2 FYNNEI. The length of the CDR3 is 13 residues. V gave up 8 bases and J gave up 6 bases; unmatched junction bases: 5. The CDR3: CASRAGGRNEQFF. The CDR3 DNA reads TGTGCCAGCCGGGCGGGAGGGCGCAATGAGCAGTTCTTC.

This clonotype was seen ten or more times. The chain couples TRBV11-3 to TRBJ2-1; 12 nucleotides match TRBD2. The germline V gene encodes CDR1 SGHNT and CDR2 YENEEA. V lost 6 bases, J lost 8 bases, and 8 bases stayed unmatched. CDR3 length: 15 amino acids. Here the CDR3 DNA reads TGTGCCAGCAGTCCACTAGCGGGAGGATTTTATGAGCAGTTCTTC. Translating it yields CASSPLAGGFYEQFF.

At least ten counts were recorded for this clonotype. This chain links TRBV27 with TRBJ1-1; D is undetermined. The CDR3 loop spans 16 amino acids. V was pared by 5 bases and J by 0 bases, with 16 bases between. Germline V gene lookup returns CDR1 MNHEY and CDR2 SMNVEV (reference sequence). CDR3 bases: TGTGCCAGCAGTGATAGTCTAGACCTCCTGAACACTGAAGCTTTCTTT. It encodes CASSDSLDLLNTEAFF.

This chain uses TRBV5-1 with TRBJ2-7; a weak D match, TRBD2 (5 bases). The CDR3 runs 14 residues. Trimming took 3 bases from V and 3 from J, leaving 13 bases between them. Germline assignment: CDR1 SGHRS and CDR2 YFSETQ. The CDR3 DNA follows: TGCGCCAGCAGCTCCGGGCTAGCATTCTACGAGCAGTACTTC. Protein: CASSSGLAFYEQYF.

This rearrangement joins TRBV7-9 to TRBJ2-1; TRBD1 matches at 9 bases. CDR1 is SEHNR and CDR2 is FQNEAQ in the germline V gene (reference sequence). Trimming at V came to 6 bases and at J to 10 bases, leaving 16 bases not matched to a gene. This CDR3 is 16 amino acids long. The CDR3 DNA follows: TGTGCCAGCAGGGTGGGACAGGGAAGGGGATGGGGGGAGCAGTTCTTC. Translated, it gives CASRVGQGRGWGEQFF.

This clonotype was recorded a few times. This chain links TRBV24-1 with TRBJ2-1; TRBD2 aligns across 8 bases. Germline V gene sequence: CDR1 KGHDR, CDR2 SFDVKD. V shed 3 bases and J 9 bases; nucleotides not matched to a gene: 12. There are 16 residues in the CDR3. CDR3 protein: CATSDGGGGRKAEQFF. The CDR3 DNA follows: TGTGCCACCAGTGATGGGGGCGGGGGGCGCAAAGCTGAGCAGTTCTTC.

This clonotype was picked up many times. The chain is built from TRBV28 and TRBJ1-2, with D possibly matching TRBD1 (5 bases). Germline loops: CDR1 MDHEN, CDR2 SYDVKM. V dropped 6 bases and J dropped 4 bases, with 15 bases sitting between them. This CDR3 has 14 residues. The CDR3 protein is CASREGGDVYGYTF. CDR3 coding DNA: TGTGCCAGCAGGGAGGGAGGGGACGTCTATGGCTACACCTTC.

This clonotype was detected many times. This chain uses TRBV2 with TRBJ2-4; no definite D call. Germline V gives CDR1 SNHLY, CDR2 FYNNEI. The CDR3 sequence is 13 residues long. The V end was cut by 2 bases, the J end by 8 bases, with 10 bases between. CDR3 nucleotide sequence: TGTGCCAGCAGTGAAAACCGACAAGACATTCAGTACTTC. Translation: CASSENRQDIQYF.

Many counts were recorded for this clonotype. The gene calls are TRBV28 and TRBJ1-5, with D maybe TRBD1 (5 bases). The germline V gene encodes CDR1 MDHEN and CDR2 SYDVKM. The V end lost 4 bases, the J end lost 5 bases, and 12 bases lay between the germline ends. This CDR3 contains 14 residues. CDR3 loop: CASSSGRVDQPQHF. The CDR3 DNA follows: TGTGCCAGCAGTTCAGGCAGGGTAGATCAGCCCCAGCATTTT.

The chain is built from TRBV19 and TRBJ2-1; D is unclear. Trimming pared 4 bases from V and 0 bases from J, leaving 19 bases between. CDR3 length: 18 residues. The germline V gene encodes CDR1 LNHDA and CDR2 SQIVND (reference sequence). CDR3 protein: CASSRQHWRQHSYNEQFF. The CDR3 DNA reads TGTGCCAGTAGTAGACAACACTGGCGCCAACACTCCTACAATGAGCAGTTCTTC.

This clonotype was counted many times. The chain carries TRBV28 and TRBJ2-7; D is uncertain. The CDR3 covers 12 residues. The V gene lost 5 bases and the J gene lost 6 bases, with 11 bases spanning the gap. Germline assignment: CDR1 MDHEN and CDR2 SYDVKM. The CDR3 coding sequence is TGTGCCAGCAGTACAGTGTCGGTCGAGCAGTACTTC. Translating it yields CASSTVSVEQYF.

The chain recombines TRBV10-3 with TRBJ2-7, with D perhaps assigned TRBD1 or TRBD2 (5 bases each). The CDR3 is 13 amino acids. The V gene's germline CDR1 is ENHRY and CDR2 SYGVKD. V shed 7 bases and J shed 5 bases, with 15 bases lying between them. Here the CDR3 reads CAIKGPRGDEQYF. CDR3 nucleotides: TGTGCCATCAAAGGACCCCGGGGCGACGAGCAGTACTTC.

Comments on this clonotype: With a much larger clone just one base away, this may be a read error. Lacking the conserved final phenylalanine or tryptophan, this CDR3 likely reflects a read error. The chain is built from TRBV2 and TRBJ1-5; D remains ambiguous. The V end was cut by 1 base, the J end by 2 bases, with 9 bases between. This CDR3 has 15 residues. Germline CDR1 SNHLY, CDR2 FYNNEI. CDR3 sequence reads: CASSEGRRGNQPQHL. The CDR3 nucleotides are TGTGCCAGCAGTGAAGGCAGGCGAGGCAATCAGCCCCAGCATCTT.